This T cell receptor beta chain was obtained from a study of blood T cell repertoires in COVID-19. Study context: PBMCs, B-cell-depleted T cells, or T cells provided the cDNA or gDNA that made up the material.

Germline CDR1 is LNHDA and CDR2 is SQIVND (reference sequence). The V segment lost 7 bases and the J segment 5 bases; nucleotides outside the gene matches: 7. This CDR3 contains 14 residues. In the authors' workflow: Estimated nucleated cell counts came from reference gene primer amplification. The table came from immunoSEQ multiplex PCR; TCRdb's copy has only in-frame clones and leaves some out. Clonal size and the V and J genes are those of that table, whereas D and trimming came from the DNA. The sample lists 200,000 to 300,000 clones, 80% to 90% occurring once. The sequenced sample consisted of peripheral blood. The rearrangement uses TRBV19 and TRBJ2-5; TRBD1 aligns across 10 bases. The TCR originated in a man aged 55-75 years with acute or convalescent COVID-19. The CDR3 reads CASTRQGAVETQYF. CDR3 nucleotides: TGTGCCAGTACCCGACAGGGGGCTGTGGAGACCCAGTACTTC.